The following is a T cell receptor beta chain sequence with its context. The data originate from a study of T cell changes during pregnancy in multiple sclerosis. Germline CDR1 MNHEY, CDR2 SVGAGI. The CDR3 covers 15 residues. Trimming took off 2 bases at V and 3 bases at J, with 10 bases between the two ends. Sequencing used immunoSEQ multiplex PCR; TCRdb keeps in-frame clones, though not all of them. This sample has tens of thousands of clones, with roughly 94% found just once. The genes are TRBV6-5 and TRBJ2-2, with a weak D call TRBD2 (6 bases). Sequenced material: CD4+ T cells from peripheral blood mononuclear cells, taken in the second trimester of pregnancy. The clonotype was recovered from a female donor with multiple sclerosis, enrolled in a pregnancy study. CDR3 amino acids: CASSYGTGDTGELFF. The CDR3 bases are TGTGCCAGCAGTTACGGGACGGGGGACACCGGGGAGCTGTTTTTT.